This T cell receptor beta chain appears in the sequencing data of a study of brain T cells in children with intractable seizures. V gave up 6 bases and J gave up 4 bases, with 25 bases separating them. The CDR3 extends over 18 amino acids. The V gene's germline CDR1 is MDHEN and CDR2 SYDVKM. TCRdb's copy holds only in-frame clones and misses some; the assay was immunoSEQ multiplex PCR. The table includes about 340,000 clones, about 93% detected once. To note about this clone: The target antigen is unknown.

Whole-study findings and limits: Clones missing pre-surgery may reflect undersampling of that blood sample. HCMV serostatus was not known, and viral specificity came from CDR3 similarity only.

Sample time point: blood from clinic visit 5 months post-surgery; TSC patient then seizure free. Surgery cases with the highest brain T cell transcript signatures were chosen for sequencing. Pre-surgery treatment included at least one anti-epileptic drug. The V and J genes are TRBV28 and TRBJ1-3; D is uncertain. The material sequenced was peripheral blood, taken about 5 months after surgery. The source of this sequence is a boy less than two years old with tuberous sclerosis and intractable seizures. The CDR3 region is CASRTILRGSASGNTIYF. The CDR3 DNA reads TGTGCCAGCAGGACAATTTTGCGAGGTTCCGCGTCAGGAAACACCATATATTTT. Based on the CDR3 plus reference TRBV28 and TRBJ1-3, the full variable domain is DVKVTQSSRYLVKRTGEKVFLECVQDMDHENMFWYRQDPGLGLRLIYFSYDVKMKEKGDIPEGYSVSREKKERFSLILESASTNQTSMYLCASRTILRGSASGNTIYFGEGSWLTVV.